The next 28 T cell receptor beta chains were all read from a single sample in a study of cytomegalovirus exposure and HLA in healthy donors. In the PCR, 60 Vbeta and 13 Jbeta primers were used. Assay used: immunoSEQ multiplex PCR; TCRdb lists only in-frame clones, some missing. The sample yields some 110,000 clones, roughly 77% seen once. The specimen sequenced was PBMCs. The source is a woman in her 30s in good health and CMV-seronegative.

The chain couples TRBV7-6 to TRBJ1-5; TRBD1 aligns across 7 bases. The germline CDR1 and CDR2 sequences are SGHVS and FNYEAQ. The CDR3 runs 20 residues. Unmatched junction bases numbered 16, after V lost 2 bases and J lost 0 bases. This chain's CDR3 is CASSLIEGVTGPYSNQPQHF. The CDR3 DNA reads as TGTGCCAGCAGCTTAATCGAGGGGGTGACAGGGCCATATAGCAATCAGCCCCAGCATTTT.

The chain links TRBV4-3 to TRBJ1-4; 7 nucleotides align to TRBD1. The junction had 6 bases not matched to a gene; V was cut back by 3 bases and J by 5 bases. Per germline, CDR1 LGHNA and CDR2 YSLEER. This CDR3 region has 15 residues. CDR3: CASSHDAGGNEKLFF. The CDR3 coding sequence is TGCGCCAGCAGCCACGACGCAGGGGGAAATGAAAAACTGTTTTTT.

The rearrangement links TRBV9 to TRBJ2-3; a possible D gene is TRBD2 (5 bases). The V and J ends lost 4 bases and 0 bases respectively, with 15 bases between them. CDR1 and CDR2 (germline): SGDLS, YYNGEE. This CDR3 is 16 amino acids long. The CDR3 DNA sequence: TGTGCCAGCAGCCCCCGAGGGCGGTCTAGCACAGATACGCAGTATTTT. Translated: CASSPRGRSSTDTQYF. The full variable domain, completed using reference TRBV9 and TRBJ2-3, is DSGVTQTPKHLITATGQRVTLRCSPRSGDLSVYWYQQSLDQGLQFLIQYYNGEERAKGNILERFSAQQFPDLHSELNLSSLELGDSALYFCASSPRGRSSTDTQYFGPGTRLTVL.

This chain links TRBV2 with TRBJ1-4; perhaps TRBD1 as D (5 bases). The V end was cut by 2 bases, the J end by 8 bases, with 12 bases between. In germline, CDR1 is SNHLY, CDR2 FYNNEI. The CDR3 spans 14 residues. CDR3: CASSERGVGEKLFF. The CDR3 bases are TGTGCCAGCAGTGAACGGGGGGTAGGGGAAAAACTGTTTTTT.

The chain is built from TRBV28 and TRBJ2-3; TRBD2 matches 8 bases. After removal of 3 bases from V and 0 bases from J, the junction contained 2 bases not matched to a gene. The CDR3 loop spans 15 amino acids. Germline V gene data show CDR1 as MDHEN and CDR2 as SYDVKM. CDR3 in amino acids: CASSFLAGSTDTQYF. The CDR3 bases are TGTGCCAGCAGTTTTCTAGCGGGTAGCACAGATACGCAGTATTTT.

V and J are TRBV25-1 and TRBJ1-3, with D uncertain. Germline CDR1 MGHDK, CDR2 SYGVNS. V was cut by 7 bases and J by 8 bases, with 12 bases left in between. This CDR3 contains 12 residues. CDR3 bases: TGTGCCAGCATGGGTTCGGGAGACACCATATATTTT. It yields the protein CASMGSGDTIYF.

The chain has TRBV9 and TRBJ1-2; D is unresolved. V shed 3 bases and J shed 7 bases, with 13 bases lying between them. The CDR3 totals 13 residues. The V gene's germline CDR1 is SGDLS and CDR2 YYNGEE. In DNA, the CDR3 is TGTGCCAGCAGCGGAGGAGTCTATTCTGGCTACACCTTC. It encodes CASSGGVYSGYTF.

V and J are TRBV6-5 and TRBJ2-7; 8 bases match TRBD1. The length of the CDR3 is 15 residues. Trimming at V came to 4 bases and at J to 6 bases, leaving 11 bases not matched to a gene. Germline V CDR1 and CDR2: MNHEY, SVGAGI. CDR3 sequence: CASSFAQTGAGEQYF. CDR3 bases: TGTGCCAGCAGTTTCGCCCAGACAGGGGCCGGCGAGCAGTACTTC.

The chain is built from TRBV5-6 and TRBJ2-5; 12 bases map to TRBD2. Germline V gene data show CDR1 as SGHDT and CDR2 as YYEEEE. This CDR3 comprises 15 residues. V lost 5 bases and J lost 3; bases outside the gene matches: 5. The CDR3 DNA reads TGTGCCAGCAGACCGGCTAGCGGGGGGGAAGAGACCCAGTACTTC. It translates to CASRPASGGEETQYF.

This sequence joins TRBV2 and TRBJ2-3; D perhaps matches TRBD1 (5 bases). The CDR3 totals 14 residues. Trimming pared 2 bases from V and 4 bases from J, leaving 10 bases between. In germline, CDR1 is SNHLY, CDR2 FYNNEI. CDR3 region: CASSERGGPDTQYF. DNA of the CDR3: TGTGCCAGCAGTGAAAGGGGTGGGCCAGATACGCAGTATTTT.

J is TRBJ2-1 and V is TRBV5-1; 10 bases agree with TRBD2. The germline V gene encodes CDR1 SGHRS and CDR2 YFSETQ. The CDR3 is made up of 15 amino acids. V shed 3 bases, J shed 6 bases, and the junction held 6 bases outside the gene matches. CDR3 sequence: CASSSRLAGPNEQFF. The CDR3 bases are TGCGCCAGCAGCTCCCGACTAGCGGGCCCCAATGAGCAGTTCTTC.

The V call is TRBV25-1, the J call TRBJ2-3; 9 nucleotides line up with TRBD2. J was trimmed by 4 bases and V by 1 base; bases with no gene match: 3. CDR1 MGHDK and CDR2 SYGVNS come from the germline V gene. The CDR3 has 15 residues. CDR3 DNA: TGTGCCAGCAGTGAATGGGCGGGGGGGCCAGATACGCAGTATTTT. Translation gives CASSEWAGGPDTQYF.

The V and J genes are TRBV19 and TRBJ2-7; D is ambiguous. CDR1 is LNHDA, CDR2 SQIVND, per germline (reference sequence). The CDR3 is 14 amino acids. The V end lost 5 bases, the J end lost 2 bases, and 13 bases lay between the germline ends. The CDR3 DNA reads TGTGCCAGTAGTCTAAGACCAGGCCCCTACGAGCAGTACTTC. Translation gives CASSLRPGPYEQYF.

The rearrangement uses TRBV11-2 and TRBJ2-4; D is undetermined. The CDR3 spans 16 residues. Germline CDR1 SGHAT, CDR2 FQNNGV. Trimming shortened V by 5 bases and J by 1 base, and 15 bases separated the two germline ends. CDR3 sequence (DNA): TGTGCCAGCAGCCCCCTTGAGCTCGTTGCCAAAAACATTCAGTACTTC. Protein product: CASSPLELVAKNIQYF.

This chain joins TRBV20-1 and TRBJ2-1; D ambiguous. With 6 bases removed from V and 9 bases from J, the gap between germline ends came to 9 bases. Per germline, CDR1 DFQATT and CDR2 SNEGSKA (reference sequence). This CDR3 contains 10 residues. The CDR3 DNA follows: TGCAGTGCAGCATTTACTGAGCAGTTCTTC. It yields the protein CSAAFTEQFF.

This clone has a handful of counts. CDR3 in amino acids: CAWSVIAEGKDTQYF. CDR3 nucleotides: TGTGCCTGGAGTGTGATAGCGGAAGGCAAGGATACGCAGTATTTT. The V and J genes are TRBV30 and TRBJ2-3, with D perhaps TRBD2 (6 bases). From germline, CDR1 is GTSNPN and CDR2 SVGIG (reference sequence). The CDR3 length is 15 residues. V was cut by 0 bases and J by 6 bases, with 16 bases left in between.

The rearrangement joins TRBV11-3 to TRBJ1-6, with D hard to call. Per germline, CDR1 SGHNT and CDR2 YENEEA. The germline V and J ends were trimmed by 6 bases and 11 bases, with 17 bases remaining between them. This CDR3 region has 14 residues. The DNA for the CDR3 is TGTGCCAGCAGTCCCGAGGTGGCGGGCCCACCCCTCCACTTT. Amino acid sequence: CASSPEVAGPPLHF. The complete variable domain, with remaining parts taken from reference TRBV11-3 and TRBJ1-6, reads EAGVVQSPRYKIIEKKQPVAFWCNPISGHNTLYWYLQNLGQGPELLIRYENEEAVDDSQLPKDRFSAERLKGVDSTLKIQPAELGDSAVYLCASSPEVAGPPLHFGNGTRLTVT.

The CDR3 DNA is TGTGCCAGCCGGGACAACCATAATTCACCCCTCCACTTT. Translated, it gives CASRDNHNSPLHF. The chain combines TRBV2 with TRBJ1-6; D might be TRBD1 (6 bases). CDR1 SNHLY and CDR2 FYNNEI come from the germline V gene. There are 13 residues in the CDR3. The ends were cut back, 8 bases at V and 5 bases at J, with 10 bases in the middle.

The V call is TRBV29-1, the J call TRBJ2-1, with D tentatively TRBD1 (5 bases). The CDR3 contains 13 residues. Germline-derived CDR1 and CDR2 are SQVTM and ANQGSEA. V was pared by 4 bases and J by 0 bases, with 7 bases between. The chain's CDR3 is CSVGQSSYNEQFF. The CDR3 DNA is TGCAGCGTTGGACAGAGCTCCTACAATGAGCAGTTCTTC.

The CDR3 bases are TGTGCCAGCAGTGAGGTCGGCAGGTCCTACGAGCAGTACTTC. It specifies CASSEVGRSYEQYF. The rearrangement uses TRBV2 and TRBJ2-5; D uncertain. The J call may not be correct, given that the DNA end is closer to TRBJ2-7. The germline CDR1 and CDR2 sequences are SNHLY and FYNNEI. This CDR3 region has 14 residues.

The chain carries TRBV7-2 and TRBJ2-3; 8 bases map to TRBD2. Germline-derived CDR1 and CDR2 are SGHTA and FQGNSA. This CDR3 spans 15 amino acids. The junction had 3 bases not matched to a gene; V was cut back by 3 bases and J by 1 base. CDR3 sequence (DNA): TGTGCCAGCAGCTTTAATAGCGGGGGCACAGATACGCAGTATTTT. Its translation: CASSFNSGGTDTQYF.

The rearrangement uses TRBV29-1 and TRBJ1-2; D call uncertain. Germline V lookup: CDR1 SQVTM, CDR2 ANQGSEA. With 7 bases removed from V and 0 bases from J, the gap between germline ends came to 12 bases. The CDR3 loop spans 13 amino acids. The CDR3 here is CSARTAPNYGYTF. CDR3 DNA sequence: TGCAGCGCCCGGACTGCACCTAACTATGGCTACACCTTC.

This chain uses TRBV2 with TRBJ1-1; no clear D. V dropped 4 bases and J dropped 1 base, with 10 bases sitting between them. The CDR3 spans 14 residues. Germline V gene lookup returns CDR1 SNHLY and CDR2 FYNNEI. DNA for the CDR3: TGTGCCAGCAGTGGGGTCCGGGGGAACACTGAAGCTTTCTTT. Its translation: CASSGVRGNTEAFF.

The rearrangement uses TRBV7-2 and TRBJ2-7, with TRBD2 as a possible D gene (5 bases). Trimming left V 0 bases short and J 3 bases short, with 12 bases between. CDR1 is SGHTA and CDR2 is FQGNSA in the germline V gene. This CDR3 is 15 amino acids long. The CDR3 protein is CASSLAPSLDYEQYF. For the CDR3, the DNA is TGTGCCAGCAGCTTAGCGCCTAGCTTGGACTACGAGCAGTACTTC.

The CDR3 DNA is TGTGCCAGCTCCGGGACAGGGCTGGCACAGCCCCAGCATTTT. Its protein product is CASSGTGLAQPQHF. J is TRBJ1-5 and V is TRBV18, with 9 bases identical to TRBD1. This CDR3 contains 14 residues. Germline V lookup: CDR1 KGHSH, CDR2 LQKENI. V gave up 6 bases and J gave up 7 bases; unmatched junction bases: 7.

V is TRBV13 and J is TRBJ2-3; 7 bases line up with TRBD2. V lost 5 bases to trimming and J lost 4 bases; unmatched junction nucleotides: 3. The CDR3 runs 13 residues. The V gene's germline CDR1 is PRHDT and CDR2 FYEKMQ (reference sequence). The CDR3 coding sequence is TGTGCCAGCAGCGGGGGGGGTCCAGATACGCAGTATTTT. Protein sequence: CASSGGGPDTQYF. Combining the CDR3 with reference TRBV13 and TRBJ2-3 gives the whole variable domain AAGVIQSPRHLIKEKRETATLKCYPIPRHDTVYWYQQGPGQDPQFLISFYEKMQSDKGSIPDRFSAQQFSDYHSELNMSSLELGDSALYFCASSGGGPDTQYFGPGTRLTVL.

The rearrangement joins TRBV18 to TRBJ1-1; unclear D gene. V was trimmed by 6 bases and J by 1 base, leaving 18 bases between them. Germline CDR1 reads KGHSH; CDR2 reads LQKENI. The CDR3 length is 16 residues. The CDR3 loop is CASSAVNENPNTEAFF. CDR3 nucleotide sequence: TGTGCCAGCTCCGCGGTTAACGAGAACCCGAACACTGAAGCTTTCTTT. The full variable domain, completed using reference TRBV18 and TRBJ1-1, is NAGVMQNPRHLVRRRGQEARLRCSPMKGHSHVYWYRQLPEEGLKFMVYLQKENIIDESGMPKERFSAEFPKEGPSILRIQQVVRGDSAAYFCASSAVNENPNTEAFFGQGTRLTVV.

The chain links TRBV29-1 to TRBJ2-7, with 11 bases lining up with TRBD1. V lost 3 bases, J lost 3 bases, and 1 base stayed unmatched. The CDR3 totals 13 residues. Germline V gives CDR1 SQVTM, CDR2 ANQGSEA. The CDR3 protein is CSVEGTGGYEQYF. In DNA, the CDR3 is TGCAGCGTTGAGGGGACAGGGGGCTACGAGCAGTACTTC.